The clone carrying this T cell receptor (beta chain) occurred once. Its target is unknown. This sample is part of a study of identifying expanded T cells in peripheral blood. The CDR3 has 16 residues. V lost 3 bases and J 0 bases, leaving 11 bases between the germline ends. The germline gives CDR1 MNHEY, CDR2 SMNVEV (reference sequence). Overall study findings and caveats: Two-week clone count variance significantly increased as total template count grew. Around 1.2 clones differed between technical replicates, versus approximately 16 and 19 over time.

This table comes from immunoSEQ multiplex PCR, and its TCRdb copy is limited to in-frame clones, with some not included. The sample lists 50,000 to 65,000 clones, around 83% occurring once. No infections or other immune events were documented during collection. V is TRBV27 and J is TRBJ2-2; D not resolved. The sample consisted of blood. The source of this sequence is a person between 18 and 75 years old in good health. The CDR3 sequence: CASSLLPGTNTGELFF. The CDR3 nucleotides read TGTGCCAGCAGTTTGCTCCCCGGTACGAACACCGGGGAGCTGTTTTTT.